This T cell receptor beta chain was captured by sequencing in a study of T cell repertoires in cytomegalovirus infection (dated by TCRdb to between 2018 and 2021). Notes on the research overall: The HLA type of each donor mattered for the analysis, because public TCR beta signatures pointed to carriage of CMV infection along with the matching HLA type.

Clipping removes 8 bases from V and 7 bases from J, with 12 as the unmatched junction base count. From cysteine to phenylalanine, the CDR3 is 15 amino acids long. This entry keeps only the CDR3 DNA: 45 bases, framed from base 1. CDR1 and CDR2, looked up from the germline V gene, are MNHEY and SVGEGT. The paper's findings and limits, for the study overall: In both this cohort and an independent cohort of 350 to 400 donors, the cumulative frequency of public TCR beta family members distinguished carriers of CMV infection plus the relevant HLA type. The ex vivo response was dominated by HLA-C-restricted CMV-specific TCR beta clonotypes, which also provided the single most frequent clonotype in two of eight donors.

Of note for this clonotype: Its binding antigen is unknown. Base qualities are not provided; no much larger clone lies one nucleotide away.

Data came from an Illumina HiSeq 1500. TCRdb's own reprocessing of the public reads used fastp at Q25 and MiXCR and kept productive beta chains. Rows are unified per CDR3 protein, each entry keeping the most common DNA and genes. The sample table contains some 200,000 distinct CDR3 sequences; only one count was recorded for roughly a fifth of them. The top ten clones comprise less than 3.5% of the sample. The TCR sequence derives from a human donor in good health (CMV status not recorded). Some clones in this sample may be carry-over from other donors' samples. This sequence uses TRBV6-2 or TRBV6-3 and TRBJ2-3; TRBD1 lines up with 10 middle nucleotides. Source material: PBMCs. The DNA reads as follows: TGTGCCAGCGACGACCCGGGACAGGGGCTTAATACGCAGTATTTT. It translates as CASDDPGQGLNTQYF.